This T cell receptor beta chain was captured by sequencing in a study of T cells expressing NK-cell markers. Study overall: Underlying the TCR beta repertoires were sorted CD3+CD56+NKG2C+, CD3+CD56+NKG2C- and CD3+CD56-NKG2C+ T cells.

Findings and caveats of the study: Where several donors were concerned, these clonotypes also led the CD3+CD56-NKG2C+ fraction.

TCR beta cDNA was generated via 5'RACE template switching incorporating UMIs. TCRdb reanalyzed the 5' RACE reads, giving one entry per CDR3 protein sequence and no DNA. This specimen shows 300,000 to 500,000 distinct CDR3 sequences; the ten leading clones hold roughly 10%. For this clonotype: As yet, its antigen is unknown.

The CDR3 is 16 residues long. Germline assignment: CDR1 LGHDT and CDR2 YNNKEL (reference sequence). This sequence joins TRBV3-1 and TRBJ2-5; TCRdb outputs TRBD2, but without DNA this stays unchecked. Material: blood T cells: a sorted CD56 or NKG2C T cell subset, CD4+ or CD8+ T cells, or bulk PBMC T cells (not recorded which). The source of this sequence is a woman between 45 and 60 years old in good health. This chain's CDR3 is CASSQVASGRGETQYF.